The clone carrying this T cell receptor beta chain has a handful of counts. Its antigen is currently unknown. This sample was taken from a study of cytomegalovirus exposure and HLA in healthy donors. Looking at the study overall: Assignment to the Caucasian-associated ancestry cluster applied to about 80% of the approximately 400 genotyped donors. Study observations and caveats: Later on, a genetic analysis was performed. It linked a missense variant in DCLRE1C with V- and J-gene trimming of TCR beta. An assumption of roughly uniform sequencing depth across donors underlay the presence/absence analyses. A cluster of highly shared sequence variants was likely a sequencing artifact.

Vbeta (60) and Jbeta (13) primers were used in the PCR. Generated by immunoSEQ multiplex PCR, the TCRdb table keeps only in-frame clones and is missing some. The sample holds approximately 150,000 clones, 82% seen once. Germline assignment: CDR1 MNHEY and CDR2 SMNVEV (reference sequence). J lost 5 bases, V lost 7 bases, and 12 bases had no gene match. This CDR3 comprises 15 residues. Material: PBMCs. The TCR originated in a male donor in good health and CMV-seronegative. The chain links TRBV27 to TRBJ2-3; 7 nucleotides line up with TRBD1. CDR3 bases: TGTGCCAGCACGCGGACCCCGACAGGGTTAGATACGCAGTATTTT. It codes for CASTRTPTGLDTQYF.